These T cell receptor beta chains were read from a single sample in a study of lymphopenia after photon versus proton radiotherapy. The repertoire was sequenced with immunoSEQ multiplex PCR; TCRdb's copy has only in-frame clones and lacks some. The table lists 70,000 or so clones, 85% to 95% of them singletons. The sequenced sample was peripheral blood, obtained from a patient treated with photon-based radiotherapy. These receptors all come from a middle-aged woman with cholangiocarcinoma. Each CDR3 is given with its conserved first and last residue. Fields, in order: J gene, V gene, CDR3 protein.

J gene: TRBJ1-2
V gene: TRBV13
CDR3 protein: CASSLGVLGDGYTF

J gene: TRBJ2-7
V gene: TRBV5-8
CDR3 protein: CASSLSLAGNEQYF

J gene: TRBJ1-2
V gene: TRBV4-3
CDR3 protein: CASSQEGAGSSYGYTF

J gene: TRBJ2-3
V gene: TRBV7-9
CDR3 protein: CASSLFGDSTDTQYF

J gene: TRBJ1-1
V gene: TRBV4-2
CDR3 protein: CASSQEGQGSTEAFF

J gene: TRBJ2-1
V gene: TRBV15
CDR3 protein: CATSRDRLAEQFF

J gene: TRBJ1-2
V gene: TRBV19
CDR3 protein: CASNRQGDGYTF

J gene: TRBJ2-3
V gene: TRBV10-1
CDR3 protein: CASSEGGTDTQYF

J gene: TRBJ1-1
V gene: TRBV6-4
CDR3 protein: CASSRTGDTEAFF

J gene: TRBJ2-1
V gene: TRBV7-9
CDR3 protein: CASSLAETRREQFF

J gene: TRBJ1-1
V gene: TRBV10-2
CDR3 protein: CASSGLWTEAFF

J gene: TRBJ2-5
V gene: TRBV7-7
CDR3 protein: CASSLTGTGVETQYF

J gene: TRBJ1-1
V gene: TRBV28
CDR3 protein: CASSPLPDSTEAFF

J gene: TRBJ2-3
V gene: TRBV5-4
CDR3 protein: CASSWWDRGEDTQYF

J gene: TRBJ2-7
V gene: TRBV30
CDR3 protein: CAWSVVELPSAQYF

J gene: TRBJ2-7
V gene: TRBV6-5
CDR3 protein: CASSLRGGEQYF

J gene: TRBJ2-1
V gene: TRBV9
CDR3 protein: CASSVAGRGDNEQFF

J gene: TRBJ2-5
V gene: TRBV7-2
CDR3 protein: CASSLTPTQYF

J gene: TRBJ1-2
V gene: TRBV6-1
CDR3 protein: CASSETGTANYGYTF

J gene: TRBJ1-5
V gene: TRBV2
CDR3 protein: CASSADSNQPQHF

J gene: TRBJ2-2
V gene: TRBV11-3
CDR3 protein: CASSYLTGELFF

J gene: TRBJ1-1
V gene: TRBV10-3
CDR3 protein: CAISRSDTEAFF

J gene: TRBJ2-3
V gene: TRBV19
CDR3 protein: CATQEDGRGTQYF

J gene: TRBJ2-7
V gene: TRBV4-1
CDR3 protein: CASSQEIPPYEQYF

J gene: TRBJ2-7
V gene: TRBV28
CDR3 protein: CASSPHVGYEQYF

J gene: TRBJ1-1
V gene: TRBV30
CDR3 protein: CAWGDRNTEAFF